One and the same sample provided the 8 T cell receptor beta chains below, sequenced in a study of blood T cell repertoires in COVID-19. Here immunoSEQ multiplex PCR was the method, and the copy in TCRdb shows in-frame clones only, minus some. The sample lists approximately 260,000 clones; approximately 90% were seen once. What was sequenced was peripheral blood. The receptors come from a woman aged 40-49 years with acute or convalescent COVID-19.

The CDR3: CASSLSRDTYSGNTIYF. For the CDR3, the DNA is TGCGCCAGCAGTTTGAGCCGGGACACTTACTCTGGAAACACCATATATTTT. J is TRBJ1-3 and V is TRBV5-1; perhaps TRBD1 as D (6 bases). Germline loops: CDR1 SGHRS, CDR2 YFSETQ. The CDR3 spans 17 residues. Trimming stripped 5 bases from V and 0 bases from J, with 18 bases between.

The chain employs TRBV27 and TRBJ2-3; weak D call: TRBD1 (7 bases). CDR3 length: 16 amino acids. V gave up 4 bases and J gave up 1 base, with 15 bases separating them. Per germline, CDR1 MNHEY and CDR2 SMNVEV (reference sequence). The CDR3 DNA follows: TGTGCCAGCAGTTCCAGGGGGGTGGGGGGCACAGATACGCAGTATTTT. It yields the protein CASSSRGVGGTDTQYF.

This chain uses TRBV19 with TRBJ1-1, with D possibly being TRBD1 (6 bases). In germline, CDR1 is LNHDA, CDR2 SQIVND (reference sequence). CDR3 size: 11 residues. The ends were cut back, 9 bases at V and 5 bases at J, with 10 bases in the middle. The chain's CDR3 is CARQGSTEAFF. CDR3 bases: TGTGCCAGACAGGGATCGACTGAAGCTTTCTTT.

This chain links TRBV5-1 with TRBJ1-4; perhaps TRBD1 as D (5 bases). The germline V gene has CDR1 SGHRS and CDR2 YFSETQ. The CDR3 extends over 17 amino acids. Trimming stripped 0 bases from V and 3 bases from J, with 15 bases between. In DNA, the CDR3 is TGCGCCAGCAGCTTGGGCATCCAGGGCGGGGCTAATGAAAAACTGTTTTTT. Translation gives CASSLGIQGGANEKLFF.

J is TRBJ2-7 and V is TRBV6-1, with D possibly being TRBD2 (7 bases). With 2 bases removed from V and 5 bases from J, the gap between germline ends came to 16 bases. CDR1 and CDR2 (germline): MNHNS, SASEGT. The CDR3 is made up of 15 amino acids. In DNA, the CDR3 is TGTGCCAGCAGTGAAAGTGGGAGGGGGGAGCACGAGCAGTACGTC. Amino acids: CASSESGRGEHEQYV.

The chain combines TRBV6-5 with TRBJ1-4, with D tentatively TRBD1 (5 bases). The V end lost 8 bases, the J end lost 6 bases, and 16 bases lay between the germline ends. The V gene's germline CDR1 is MNHEY and CDR2 SVGAGI. The CDR3 consists of 14 residues. The DNA of the CDR3 is TGTGCCAGCGGGGGGGTGGCCCCGGATGAAAAACTGTTTTTT. This codes for CASGGVAPDEKLFF.

The J gene is TRBJ1-5, the V gene TRBV6-5; 7 positions match TRBD1. The ends lost 8 bases at V and 2 bases at J; junction bases unmatched: 6. The V gene's germline CDR1 is MNHEY and CDR2 SVGAGI. The CDR3 runs to 14 residues. The CDR3 reads CASAYTGGNQPQHF. CDR3 nucleotide sequence: TGTGCCAGCGCCTATACAGGGGGCAATCAGCCCCAGCATTTT.

V is TRBV18 and J is TRBJ1-2; D is ambiguous. CDR1 is KGHSH and CDR2 is LQKENI in the germline V gene. V was cut by 2 bases and J by 5 bases, with 9 bases left in between. This CDR3 spans 13 amino acids. DNA of the CDR3: TGTGCCAGCTCACCAGGGGAGCGATATGGCTACACCTTC. Protein sequence: CASSPGERYGYTF.